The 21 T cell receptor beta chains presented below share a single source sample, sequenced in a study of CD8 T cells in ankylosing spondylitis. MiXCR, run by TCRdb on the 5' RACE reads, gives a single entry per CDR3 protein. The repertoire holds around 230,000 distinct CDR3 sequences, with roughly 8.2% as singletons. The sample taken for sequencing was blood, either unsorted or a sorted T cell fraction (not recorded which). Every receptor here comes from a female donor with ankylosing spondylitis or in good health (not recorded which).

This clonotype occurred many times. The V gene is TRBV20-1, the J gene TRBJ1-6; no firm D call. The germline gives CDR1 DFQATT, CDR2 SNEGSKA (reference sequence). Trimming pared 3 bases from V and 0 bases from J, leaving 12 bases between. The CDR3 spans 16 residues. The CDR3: CSASPVYSSYNSPLHF. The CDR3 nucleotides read TGCAGTGCTAGTCCGGTGTACAGCTCCTATAATTCACCCCTCCACTTT.

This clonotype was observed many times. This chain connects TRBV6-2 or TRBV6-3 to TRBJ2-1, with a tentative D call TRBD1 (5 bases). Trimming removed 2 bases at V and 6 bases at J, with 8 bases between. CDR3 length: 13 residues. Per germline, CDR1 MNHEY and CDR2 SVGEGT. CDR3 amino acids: CASSYAGFNEQFF. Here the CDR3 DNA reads TGTGCCAGCAGTTACGCAGGGTTCAATGAGCAGTTCTTC.

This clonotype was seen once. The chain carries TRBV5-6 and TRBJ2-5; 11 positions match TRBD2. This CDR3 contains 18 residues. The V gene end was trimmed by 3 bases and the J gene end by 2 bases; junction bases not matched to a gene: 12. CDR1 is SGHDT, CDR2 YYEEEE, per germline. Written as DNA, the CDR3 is TGTGCCAGCAGCTCATGGGGCACTAGCGGGAGAGGGCAAGAGACCCAGTACTTC. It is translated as CASSSWGTSGRGQETQYF.

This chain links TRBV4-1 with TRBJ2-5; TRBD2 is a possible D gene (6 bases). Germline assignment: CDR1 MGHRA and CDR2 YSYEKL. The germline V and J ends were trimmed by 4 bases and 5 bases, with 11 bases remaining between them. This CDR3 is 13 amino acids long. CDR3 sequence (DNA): TGCGCCAGCAGCCGGGCCGCGGGGGAGACCCAGTACTTC. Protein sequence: CASSRAAGETQYF.

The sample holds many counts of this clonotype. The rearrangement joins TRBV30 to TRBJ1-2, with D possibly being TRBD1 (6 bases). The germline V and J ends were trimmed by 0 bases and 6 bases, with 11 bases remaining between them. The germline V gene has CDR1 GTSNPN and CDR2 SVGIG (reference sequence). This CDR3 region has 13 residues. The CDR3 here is CAWSVTGQDGYTF. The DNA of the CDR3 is TGTGCCTGGAGTGTCACAGGGCAGGATGGCTACACCTTC.

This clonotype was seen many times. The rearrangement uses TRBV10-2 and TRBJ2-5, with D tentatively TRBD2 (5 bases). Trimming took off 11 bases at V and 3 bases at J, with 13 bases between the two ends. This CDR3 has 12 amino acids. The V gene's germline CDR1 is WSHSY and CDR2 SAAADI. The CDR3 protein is CAARDEKETQYF. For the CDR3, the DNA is TGCGCCGCGAGGGATGAGAAAGAGACCCAGTACTTC.

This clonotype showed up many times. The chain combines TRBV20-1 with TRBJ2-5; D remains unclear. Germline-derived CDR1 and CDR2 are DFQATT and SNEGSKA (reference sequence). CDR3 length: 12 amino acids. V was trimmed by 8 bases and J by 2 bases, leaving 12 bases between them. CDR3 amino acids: CSTTPGQETQYF. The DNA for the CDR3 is TGCAGTACCACCCCTGGGCAAGAGACCCAGTACTTC.

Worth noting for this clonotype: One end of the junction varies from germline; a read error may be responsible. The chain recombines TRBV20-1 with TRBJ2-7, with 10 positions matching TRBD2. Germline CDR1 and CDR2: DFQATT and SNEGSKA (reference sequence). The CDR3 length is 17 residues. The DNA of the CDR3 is TGCTGTGCTAGCCCAATGGGACTAGCGTCGAGCTCCTACGAGCAGTACTTC. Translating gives CCASPMGLASSSYEQYF.

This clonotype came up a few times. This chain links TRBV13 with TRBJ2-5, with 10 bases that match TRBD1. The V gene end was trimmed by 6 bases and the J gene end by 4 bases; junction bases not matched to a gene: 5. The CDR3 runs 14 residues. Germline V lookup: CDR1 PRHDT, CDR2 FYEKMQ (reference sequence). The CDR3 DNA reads TGTGCCAGCAGACCTGGACAGGGGGGAGAGACCCAGTACTTC. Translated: CASRPGQGGETQYF.

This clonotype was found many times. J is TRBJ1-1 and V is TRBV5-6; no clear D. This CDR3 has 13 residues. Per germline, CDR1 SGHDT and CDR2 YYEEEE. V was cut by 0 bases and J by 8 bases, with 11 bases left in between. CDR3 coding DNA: TGTGCCAGCAGCTTGGGAAGAATGGGCGAAGCTTTCTTT. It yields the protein CASSLGRMGEAFF. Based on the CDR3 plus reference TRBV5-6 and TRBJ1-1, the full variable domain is DAGVTQSPTHLIKTRGQQVTLRCSPKSGHDTVSWYQQALGQGPQFIFQYYEEEERQRGNFPDRFSGHQFPNYSSELNVNALLLGDSALYLCASSLGRMGEAFFGQGTRLTVV.

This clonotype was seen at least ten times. As DNA, the CDR3 is TGCGCCAGCAGCCAAGAGGTTGGGGGAAACACCGGGGAGCTGTTTTTT. Translated: CASSQEVGGNTGELFF. This rearrangement joins TRBV4-3 to TRBJ2-2; either TRBD1 or TRBD2 may fit D (5 bases each). The germline CDR1 and CDR2 sequences are LGHNA and YSLEER. The CDR3 consists of 16 residues. V lost 0 bases and J lost 2, with 10 bases in between.

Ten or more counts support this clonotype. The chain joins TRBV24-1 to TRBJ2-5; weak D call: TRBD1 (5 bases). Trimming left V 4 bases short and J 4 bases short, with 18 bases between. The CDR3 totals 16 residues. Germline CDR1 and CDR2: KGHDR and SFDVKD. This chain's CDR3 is CATSEQGSALLETQYF. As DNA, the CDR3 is TGTGCCACCAGTGAGCAGGGATCGGCTCTTCTAGAGACCCAGTACTTC.

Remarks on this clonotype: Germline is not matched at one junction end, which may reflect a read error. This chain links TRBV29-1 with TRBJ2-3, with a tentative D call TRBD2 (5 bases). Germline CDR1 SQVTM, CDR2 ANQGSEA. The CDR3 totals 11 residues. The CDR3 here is CSGESGDTQYF. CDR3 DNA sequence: TGCAGCGGTGAAAGCGGAGATACGCAGTATTTT.

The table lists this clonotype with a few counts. The CDR3 DNA follows: TGTGCCAGCAGTGAAACTTCAGGGGTCGGCGAGCAGTACTTC. It codes for CASSETSGVGEQYF. The J gene is TRBJ2-7, the V gene TRBV2; a possible D gene is TRBD1 (6 bases). This CDR3 has 14 amino acids. Deletions cut 2 bases from V and 6 bases from J, with 14 bases between. The germline gives CDR1 SNHLY, CDR2 FYNNEI.

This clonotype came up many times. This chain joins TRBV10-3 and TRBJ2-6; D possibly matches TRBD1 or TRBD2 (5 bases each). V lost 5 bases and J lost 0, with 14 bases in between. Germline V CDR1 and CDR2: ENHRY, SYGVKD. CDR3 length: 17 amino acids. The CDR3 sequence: CAISYPGRLSGANVLTF. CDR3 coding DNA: TGTGCCATCAGTTATCCGGGACGGCTCTCTGGGGCCAACGTCCTGACTTTC.

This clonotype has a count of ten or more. This CDR3 reads CASSPRTSGTFNEQFF. CDR3 DNA: TGTGCCAGCAGCCCGCGGACTAGCGGGACCTTCAATGAGCAGTTCTTC. The chain combines TRBV7-7 with TRBJ2-1, with TRBD2 identical over 12 bases. In germline, CDR1 is SSHAT, CDR2 FNYEAQ (reference sequence). The V gene end was trimmed by 5 bases and the J gene end by 6 bases; junction bases not matched to a gene: 8. This CDR3 region has 16 residues. The full variable domain, rest sourced from reference TRBV7-7 and TRBJ2-1, is GAGVSQSPRYKVTKRGQDVTLRCDPISSHATLYWYQQALGQGPEFLTYFNYEAQPDKSGLPSDRFSAERPEGSISTLTIQRTEQRDSAMYRCASSPRTSGTFNEQFFGPGTRLTVL.

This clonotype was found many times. CDR3 protein: CASSYSRREYNEQFF. CDR3 DNA sequence: TGTGCCAGCAGTTACTCGAGGCGGGAGTACAATGAGCAGTTCTTC. The chain combines TRBV6-5 with TRBJ2-1; 7 bases are a match to TRBD2. Per germline, CDR1 MNHEY and CDR2 SVGAGI. The CDR3 is 15 residues long. The V and J ends lost 0 bases and 4 bases, in that order; junction bases with no gene match: 3.

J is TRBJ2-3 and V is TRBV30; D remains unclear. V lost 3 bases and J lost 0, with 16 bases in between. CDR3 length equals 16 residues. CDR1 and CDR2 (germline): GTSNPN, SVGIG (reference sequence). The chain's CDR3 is CAWRPRQRYSTDTQYF. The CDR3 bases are TGTGCCTGGAGGCCCCGGCAGAGATATAGCACAGATACGCAGTATTTT.

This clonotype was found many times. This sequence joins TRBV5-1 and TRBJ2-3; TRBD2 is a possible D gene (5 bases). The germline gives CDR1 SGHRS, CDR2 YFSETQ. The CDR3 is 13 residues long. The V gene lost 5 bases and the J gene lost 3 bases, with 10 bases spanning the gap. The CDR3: CASRLDSTDTQYF. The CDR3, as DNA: TGCGCCAGCAGGCTGGACTCGACAGATACGCAGTATTTT.

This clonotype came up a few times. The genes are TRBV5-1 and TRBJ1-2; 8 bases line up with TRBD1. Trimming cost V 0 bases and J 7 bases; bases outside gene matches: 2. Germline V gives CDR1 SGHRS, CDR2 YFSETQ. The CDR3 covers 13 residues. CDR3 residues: CASSLGTGIGYTF. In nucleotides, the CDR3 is TGCGCCAGCAGCTTGGGGACAGGGATTGGCTACACCTTC.

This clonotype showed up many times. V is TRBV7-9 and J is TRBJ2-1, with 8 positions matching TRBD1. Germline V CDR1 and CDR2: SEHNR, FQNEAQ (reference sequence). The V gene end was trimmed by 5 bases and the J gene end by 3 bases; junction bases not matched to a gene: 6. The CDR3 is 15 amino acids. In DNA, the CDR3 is TGTGCCAGCAGCAAGACAGGGGAGATCTACAATGAGCAGTTCTTC. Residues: CASSKTGEIYNEQFF.